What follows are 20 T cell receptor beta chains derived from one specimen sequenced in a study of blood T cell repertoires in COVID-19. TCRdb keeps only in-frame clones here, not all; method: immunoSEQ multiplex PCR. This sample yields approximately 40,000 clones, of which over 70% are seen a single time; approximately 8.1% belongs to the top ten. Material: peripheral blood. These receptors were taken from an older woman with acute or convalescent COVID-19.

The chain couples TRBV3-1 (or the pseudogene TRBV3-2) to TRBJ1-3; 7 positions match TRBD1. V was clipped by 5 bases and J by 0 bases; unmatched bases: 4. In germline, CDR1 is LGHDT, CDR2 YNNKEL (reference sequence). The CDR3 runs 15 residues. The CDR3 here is CASSNRGSSGNTIYF. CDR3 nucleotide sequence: TGTGCCAGCAGCAACAGGGGTTCCTCTGGAAACACCATATATTTT.

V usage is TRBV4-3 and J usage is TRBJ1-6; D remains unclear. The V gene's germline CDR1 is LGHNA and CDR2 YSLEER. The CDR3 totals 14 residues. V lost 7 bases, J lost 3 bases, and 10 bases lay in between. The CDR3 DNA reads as TGCGCCAGCACCGCGGCCCTCTATAATTCACCCCTCCACTTT. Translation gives CASTAALYNSPLHF.

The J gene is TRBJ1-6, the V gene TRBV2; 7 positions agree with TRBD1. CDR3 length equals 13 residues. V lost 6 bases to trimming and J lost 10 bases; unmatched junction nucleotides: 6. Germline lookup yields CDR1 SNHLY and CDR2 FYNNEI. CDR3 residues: CASSPDRDSPLHF. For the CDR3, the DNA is TGTGCCAGCAGCCCCGACAGGGACTCACCCCTCCACTTT.

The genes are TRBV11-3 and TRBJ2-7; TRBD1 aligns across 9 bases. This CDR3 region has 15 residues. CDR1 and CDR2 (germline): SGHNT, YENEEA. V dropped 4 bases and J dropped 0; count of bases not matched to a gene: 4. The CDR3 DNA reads TGTGCCAGCAGCTCACGGACAGGGGCCTCCTACGAGCAGTACGTC. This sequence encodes CASSSRTGASYEQYV.

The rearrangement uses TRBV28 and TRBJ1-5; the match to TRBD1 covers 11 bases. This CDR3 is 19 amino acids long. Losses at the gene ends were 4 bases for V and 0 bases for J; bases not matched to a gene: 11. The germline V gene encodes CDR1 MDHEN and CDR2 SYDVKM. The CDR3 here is CASSWWVGQGDYSNQPQHF. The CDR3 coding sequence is TGTGCCAGCAGTTGGTGGGTGGGACAGGGGGATTATAGCAATCAGCCCCAGCATTTT.

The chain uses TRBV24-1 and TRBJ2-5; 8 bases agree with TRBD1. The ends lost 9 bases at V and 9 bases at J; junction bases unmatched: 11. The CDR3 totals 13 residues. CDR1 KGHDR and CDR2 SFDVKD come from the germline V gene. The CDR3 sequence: CATGQGGQEPQYF. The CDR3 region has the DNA TGTGCCACCGGACAGGGAGGTCAAGAACCCCAGTACTTC.

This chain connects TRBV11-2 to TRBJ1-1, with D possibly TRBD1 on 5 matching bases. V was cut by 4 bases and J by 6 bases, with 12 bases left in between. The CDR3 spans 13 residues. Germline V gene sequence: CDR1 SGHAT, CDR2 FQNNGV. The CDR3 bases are TGTGCCAGCAGCTCCTCAGGGCCCTCTGAAGCTTTCTTT. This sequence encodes CASSSSGPSEAFF.

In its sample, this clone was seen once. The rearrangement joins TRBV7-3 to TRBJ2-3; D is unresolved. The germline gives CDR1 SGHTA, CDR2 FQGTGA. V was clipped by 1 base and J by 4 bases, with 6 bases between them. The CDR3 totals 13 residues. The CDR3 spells CASSLIGADTQYF. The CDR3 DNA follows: TGTGCCAGCAGCTTAATCGGAGCAGATACGCAGTATTTT.

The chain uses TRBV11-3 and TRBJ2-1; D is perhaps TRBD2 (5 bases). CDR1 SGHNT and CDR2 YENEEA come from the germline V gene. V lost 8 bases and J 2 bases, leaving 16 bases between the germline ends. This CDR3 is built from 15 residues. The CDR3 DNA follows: TGTGCCAGCCAAGCATCTCGAGGGCCCTACAATGAGCAGTTCTTC. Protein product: CASQASRGPYNEQFF.

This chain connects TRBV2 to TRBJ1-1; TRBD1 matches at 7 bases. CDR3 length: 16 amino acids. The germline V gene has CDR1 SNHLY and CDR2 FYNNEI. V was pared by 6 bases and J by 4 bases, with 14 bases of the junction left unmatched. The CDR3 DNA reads TGTGCCAGCAGCGTCGGGACAGCTTCCGAGAGCACTGAAGCTTTCTTT. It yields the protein CASSVGTASESTEAFF.

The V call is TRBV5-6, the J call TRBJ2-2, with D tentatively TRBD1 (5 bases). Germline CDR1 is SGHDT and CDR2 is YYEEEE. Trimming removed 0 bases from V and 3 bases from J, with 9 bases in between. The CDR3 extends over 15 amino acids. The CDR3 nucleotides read TGTGCCAGCAGCTTGGACCAGGGTCACACCGGGGAGCTGTTTTTT. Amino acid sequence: CASSLDQGHTGELFF.

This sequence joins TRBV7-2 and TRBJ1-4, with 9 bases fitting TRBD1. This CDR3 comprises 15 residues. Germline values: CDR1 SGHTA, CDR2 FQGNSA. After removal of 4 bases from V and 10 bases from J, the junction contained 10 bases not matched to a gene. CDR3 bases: TGTGCCAGCAGCTCAACGGGACAGGGAGTCGGAAAACTGTTTTTT. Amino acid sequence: CASSSTGQGVGKLFF. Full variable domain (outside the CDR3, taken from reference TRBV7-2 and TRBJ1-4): GAGVSQSPSNKVTEKGKDVELRCDPISGHTALYWYRQSLGQGLEFLIYFQGNSAPDKSGLPSDRFSAERTGGSVSTLTIQRTQQEDSAVYLCASSSTGQGVGKLFFGSGTQLSVL.

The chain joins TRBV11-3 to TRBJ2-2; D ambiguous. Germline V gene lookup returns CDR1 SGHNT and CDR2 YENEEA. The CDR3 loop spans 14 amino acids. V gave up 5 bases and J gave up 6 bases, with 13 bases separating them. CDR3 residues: CASSPLDEAGELFF. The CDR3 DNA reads TGTGCCAGCAGCCCCTTAGACGAGGCCGGGGAGCTGTTTTTT.

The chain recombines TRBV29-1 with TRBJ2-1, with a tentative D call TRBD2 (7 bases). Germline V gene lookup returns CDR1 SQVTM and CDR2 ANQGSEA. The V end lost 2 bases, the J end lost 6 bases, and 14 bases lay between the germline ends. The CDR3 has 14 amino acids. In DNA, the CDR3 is TGCAGCGTTGAATCCGGAGGGGGGGCCAATGAGCAGTTCTTC. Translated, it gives CSVESGGGANEQFF.

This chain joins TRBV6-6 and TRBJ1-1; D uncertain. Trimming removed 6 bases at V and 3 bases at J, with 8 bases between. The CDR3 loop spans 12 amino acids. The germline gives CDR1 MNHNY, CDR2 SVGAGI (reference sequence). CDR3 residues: CASSTDYTEAFF. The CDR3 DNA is TGTGCCAGCAGCACAGATTACACTGAAGCTTTCTTT.

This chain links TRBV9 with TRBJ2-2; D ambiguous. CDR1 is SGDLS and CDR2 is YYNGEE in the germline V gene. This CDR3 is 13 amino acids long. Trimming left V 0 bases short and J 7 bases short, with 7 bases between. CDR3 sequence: CASSVGLIGELFF. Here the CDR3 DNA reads TGTGCCAGCAGCGTAGGTCTTATCGGGGAGCTGTTTTTT.

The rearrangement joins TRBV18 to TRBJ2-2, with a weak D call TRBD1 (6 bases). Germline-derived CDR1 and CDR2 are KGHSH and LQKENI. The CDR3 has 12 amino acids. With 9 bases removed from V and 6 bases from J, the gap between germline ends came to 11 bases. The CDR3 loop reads CASEGDAGELFF. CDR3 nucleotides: TGTGCCAGTGAGGGGGATGCCGGGGAGCTGTTTTTT.

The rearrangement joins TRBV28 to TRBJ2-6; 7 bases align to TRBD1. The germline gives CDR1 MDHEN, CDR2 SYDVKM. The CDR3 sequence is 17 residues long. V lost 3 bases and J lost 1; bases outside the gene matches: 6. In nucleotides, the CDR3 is TGTGCCAGCAGTTTTTTGCAGGGGGAATCTGGGGCCAACGTCCTGACTTTC. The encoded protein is CASSFLQGESGANVLTF.

CDR3 sequence: CASSEGTVNEKLFF. In DNA form, the CDR3 reads TGCGCCAGCAGCGAAGGGACAGTGAATGAAAAACTGTTTTTT. The chain employs TRBV5-1 and TRBJ1-4; the match to TRBD1 covers 7 bases. The junction had 5 bases not matched to a gene; V was cut back by 4 bases and J by 5 bases. The CDR3 runs 14 residues. Germline-derived CDR1 and CDR2 are SGHRS and YFSETQ. The whole variable domain, filled in from reference TRBV5-1 and TRBJ1-4, reads KAGVTQTPRYLIKTRGQQVTLSCSPISGHRSVSWYQQTPGQGLQFLFEYFSETQRNKGNFPGRFSGRQFSNSRSEMNVSTLELGDSALYLCASSEGTVNEKLFFGSGTQLSVL.

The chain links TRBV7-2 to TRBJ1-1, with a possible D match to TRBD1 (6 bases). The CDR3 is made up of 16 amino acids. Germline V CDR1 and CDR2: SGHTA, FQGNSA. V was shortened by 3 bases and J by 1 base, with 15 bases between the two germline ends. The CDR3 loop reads CASSFGTGRGNTEAFF. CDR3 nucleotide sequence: TGTGCCAGCAGCTTTGGTACGGGCAGGGGGAACACTGAAGCTTTCTTT.